Listed below are T cell receptor beta chains from one sample, sequenced in a study of CD8 T cell repertoires and HIV-1 epitope variants. TCRdb's table, derived via immunoSEQ multiplex PCR, lists solely in-frame clones and lacks some. Of tens of thousands of clones in the sample, around 75% were seen once. The source material was uncultured baseline CD8+ T cells from peripheral blood mononuclear cells (PBMCs). These receptors were collected from a male donor with HIV. Both conserved end residues are part of each CDR3. D genes are given only for firm matches. The size entry is marked missing in some rows and otherwise reads once, few, many or a size class.

V	J	size	D	DNA	CDR3
TRBV5-1	TRBJ1-2	NA	NA	TGCGCCAGCAGCTCCGCCACGGACTTAAACTATGGCTACACCTTC	CASSSATDLNYGYTF
TRBV5-1	TRBJ2-1	NA	NA	TGCGCCAGCAGCCCGATACCCGTAGACAGATACAATGAGCAGTTCTTC	CASSPIPVDRYNEQFF
TRBV7-6	TRBJ2-3	NA	NA	TGTGCCAGCAGCTTATCTGGTACTAGGGGTCCAGATACGCAGTATTTT	CASSLSGTRGPDTQYF
TRBV7-8	TRBJ2-1	NA	TRBD1	TGTGCCAGCAGCCCCTCCAGGGGGCTCGGGAATGAGCAGTTCTTC	CASSPSRGLGNEQFF
TRBV4-3	TRBJ2-7	few	TRBD2	TGCGCCAGCAGCCAAGATTATACTAGCGGGGGGTCCTTCACCTACGAGCAGTACTTC	CASSQDYTSGGSFTYEQYF
TRBV6-6	TRBJ2-1	NA	NA	TGTGCCAGCAGTTCGGGGCGAAGCTCCTACAATGAGCAGTTCTTC	CASSSGRSSYNEQFF
TRBV14	TRBJ2-5	NA	NA	TGTGCCAGCAGCCAAGGAAAAGGTGAAGAGACCCAGTACTTC	CASSQGKGEETQYF
TRBV4-1	TRBJ2-5	NA	TRBD1	TGCGCCAGCAGCCTCGACCCGGGACAGGGGCTACGAGAGACCCAGTACTTC	CASSLDPGQGLRETQYF
TRBV6-6	TRBJ2-1	NA	TRBD2	TGTGCCAGCAGTTTACTAGCGGGACCTTTGGATGAGCAGTTCTTC	CASSLLAGPLDEQFF
TRBV14	TRBJ1-2	NA	NA	TGTGCCAGCAGCCAACTGAGGGGGACGGCTGGCTACACCTTC	CASSQLRGTAGYTF
TRBV5-4	TRBJ2-1	NA	NA	TGTGCCAGCAGCTTCGGTTCCCGGGGGTACAATGAGCAGTTCTTC	CASSFGSRGYNEQFF
TRBV9	TRBJ1-5	NA	NA	TGTGCCAGCAGTGAGACAGGACTCCGACGGCAGCCCCAGCATTTT	CASSETGLRRQPQHF
TRBV7-3	TRBJ2-5	NA	TRBD2	TGTGCCAGCACCCCTAGCGGGGGAGAGACCCAGTACTTC	CASTPSGGETQYF
TRBV7-9	TRBJ2-1	NA	NA	TGTGCCAGCAGTTCTCAGCGACTCGGGACTTGGAGTGAGCAGTTCTTC	CASSSQRLGTWSEQFF
TRBV5-4	TRBJ2-1	NA	NA	TGTGCCAGCAGCCTCGAGAGCTCCTACAATGAGCAGTTCTTC	CASSLESSYNEQFF
TRBV10-2	TRBJ1-1	once	NA	TGCGCCAGCACGCCGGGGGACAAGAACACTGAAGCTTTCTTT	CASTPGDKNTEAFF
TRBV7-2	TRBJ2-7	few	TRBD1	TGTGCCAGCAGCTACACCGGGACAGCCTACGAGCAGTACTTC	CASSYTGTAYEQYF
TRBV9	TRBJ2-3	many	NA	TGTGCCAGCAGCGTAGTCCCCTCCCGGATGGCGCAGTATTTT	CASSVVPSRMAQYF
TRBV10-3	TRBJ1-2	NA	NA	TGTGCCATCTCGCTATCAGCAGGCTATGGCTACACCTTC	CAISLSAGYGYTF
TRBV5-1	TRBJ1-1	NA	NA	TGCGCCAGCAGCTTGGGACACCCGAACACTGAAGCTTTCTTT	CASSLGHPNTEAFF
TRBV6-5	TRBJ2-1	NA	TRBD1	TGTGCCAGCAGTCCGGACAGGGGGCTCAATGAGCAGTTCTTC	CASSPDRGLNEQFF
TRBV27	TRBJ2-7	few	TRBD2	TGTGCCAGCAGCCCCGCGGGAGGACTATATTACGAGCAGTACTTC	CASSPAGGLYYEQYF
TRBV9	TRBJ1-3	NA	NA	TGTGCCAGCAGCCCAGCCCCCGTAGCCGGAAACACCATATATTTT	CASSPAPVAGNTIYF
TRBV6-1	TRBJ1-6	NA	TRBD1	TGTGCCAGCAGAGACAGGGCCAGCAATTCACCCCTCCACTTT	CASRDRASNSPLHF
TRBV19	TRBJ2-7	NA	NA	TGTGCCAGTAGTGCAGGAGGGTACGAGCAGTACTTC	CASSAGGYEQYF
TRBV29-1	TRBJ1-3	NA	NA	TGCAGCGTTTCTGACGGACTAACTGGAAACACCATATATTTT	CSVSDGLTGNTIYF
TRBV2	TRBJ2-7	NA	NA	TGTGCCAGCAGTGTGCCAGGAACCTACGAGCAGTACTTC	CASSVPGTYEQYF
TRBV7-8	TRBJ1-5	once	TRBD1	TGTGCCAGCAGCCTGGAGACAGGGTTCGGCAATCAGCCCCAGCATTTT	CASSLETGFGNQPQHF
TRBV4-1	TRBJ1-2	NA	NA	TGCGCCAGCAGCCAAGATCGCGCGTGGGGCTACACCTTC	CASSQDRAWGYTF
TRBV18	TRBJ2-1	NA	NA	TGTGCCAGCTCACCAATCATAAATGAGCAGTTCTTC	CASSPIINEQFF
TRBV7-2	TRBJ2-7	NA	NA	TGTGCCAGCAACCCCGTGGGGGGGGCCGAGCAGTACTTC	CASNPVGGAEQYF
TRBV7-9	TRBJ1-5	NA	NA	TGTGCCAGCAGCTTAGGTTACGAGGTCCTCCAGCCCCAGCATTTT	CASSLGYEVLQPQHF
TRBV28	TRBJ1-5	NA	NA	TGTGCCAGCAGTTTCCCAGGGAGCAATCAGCCCCAGCATTTT	CASSFPGSNQPQHF
TRBV7-9	TRBJ2-5	NA	NA	TGTGCCAGCAGCTCCTGGGAGGTCCAAGAGACCCAGTACTTC	CASSSWEVQETQYF
TRBV7-2	TRBJ2-3	NA	NA	TGTGCCAGCAGCTTCACCCGTAGCGGCACAGATACGCAGTATTTT	CASSFTRSGTDTQYF
TRBV2	TRBJ2-5	NA	TRBD1	TGTGCCAGCTCAACGGGACAGGGGGCGATTCGGGGGACCCAGTACTTC	CASSTGQGAIRGTQYF
TRBV7-2	TRBJ2-1	NA	TRBD1	TGTGCCAGCAGCCCTTTCCCAGGGGGTGAGCAGTTCTTC	CASSPFPGGEQFF
TRBV5-8	TRBJ2-5	NA	NA	TGTGCCAGCAGGGCCTCAGGGGTGGAGACCCAGTACTTC	CASRASGVETQYF
TRBV7-8	TRBJ2-7	NA	NA	TGTGCCAGCAGCTTAGGGCGGGGGCAAGAGCAGTACTTC	CASSLGRGQEQYF
TRBV29-1	TRBJ1-1	many	NA	TGCAGCAAAGAATCGCGACAGGACTGGGACACTGAAGCTTTCTTT	CSKESRQDWDTEAFF
TRBV6-6	TRBJ2-6	NA	NA	TGTGCCAGCAGGGGGAGTCTATTTGGGGCCAACGTCCTGACTTTC	CASRGSLFGANVLTF